This T cell receptor beta chain was profiled in a study of OX40 agonist ivuxolimab in advanced cancers. Whole-study context: Cohort: 75% to 90% men, mean age approximately 66, aged roughly 20 to 79. Partial responses occurred in three patients (one hepatocellular carcinoma, two cutaneous melanoma). Findings of the study overall: On average, CD8+ T cells showed a greater number of expanded clones than CD4+. There was clonal expansion of CD4+ and CD8+ blood T cells by week 6 at 0.1 to 3.0 mg/kg.

Data came from immunoSEQ multiplex PCR; TCRdb stores just in-frame clones and leaves some out. The data contain more than 45,000 clones, about 86% of them singletons. Details on this clone: Its specificity is unknown.

This TCR was sampled from an adult with an advanced solid tumor such as melanoma, head and neck, liver or kidney cancer. Sequencing was performed on CD4+ or CD8+ T cells sorted from blood, taken in a trial of the OX40 agonist ivuxolimab.

CDR3 bases: TGTGCCAGTAGTATCCCCTCACCCGGACAGGGGCTTAGCTCCTATAATTCACCCCTCCACTTT. Amino acid sequence: CASSIPSPGQGLSSYNSPLHF. The chain couples TRBV19 to TRBJ1-6; 9 bases match TRBD1. The germline gives CDR1 LNHDA, CDR2 SQIVND (reference sequence). V dropped 3 bases and J dropped 0; count of bases not matched to a gene: 15. This CDR3 comprises 21 residues.